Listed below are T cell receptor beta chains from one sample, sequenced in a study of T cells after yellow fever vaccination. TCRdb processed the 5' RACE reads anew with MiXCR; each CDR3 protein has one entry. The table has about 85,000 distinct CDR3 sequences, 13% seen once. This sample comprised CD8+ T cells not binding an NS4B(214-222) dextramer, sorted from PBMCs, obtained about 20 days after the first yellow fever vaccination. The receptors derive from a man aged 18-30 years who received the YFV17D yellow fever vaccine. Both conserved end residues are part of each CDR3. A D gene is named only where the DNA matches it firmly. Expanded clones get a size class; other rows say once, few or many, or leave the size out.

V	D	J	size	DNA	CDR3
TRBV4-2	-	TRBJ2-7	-	TGTGCCAGCAGCCAGACTACCTACGAGCAGTACTTC	CASSQTTYEQYF
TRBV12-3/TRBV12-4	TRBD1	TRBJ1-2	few	TGTGCCAGCAGTAGAGACGACAGGGAAAGAAATGGCTACACCTTC	CASSRDDRERNGYTF
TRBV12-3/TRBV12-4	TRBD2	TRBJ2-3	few	TGTGCCAGCAGCCCGGGACTAAGCCCAGATACGCAGTATTTT	CASSPGLSPDTQYF
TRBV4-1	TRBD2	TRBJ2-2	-	TGCGCCAGCAGCCCTAGCGGGGGGCCCGGGGAGCTGTTTTTT	CASSPSGGPGELFF
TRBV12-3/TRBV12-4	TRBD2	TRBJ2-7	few	TGTGCCAGCAGTTTAGGTGGGGGGGGTGTCGAGCAGTACTTC	CASSLGGGGVEQYF
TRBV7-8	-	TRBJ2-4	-	TGTGCCAGCAGCCCTCAAACAGGGTCGGTGGACATTCAGTACTTC	CASSPQTGSVDIQYF
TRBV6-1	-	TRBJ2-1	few	TGTGCCAGCAGTAGAATCTACAGTAGCTCCTACAATGAGCAGTTCTTC	CASSRIYSSSYNEQFF
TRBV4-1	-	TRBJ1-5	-	TGCGCCAGCAGCCACAGACAGGACGGCAATCAGCCCCAGCATTTT	CASSHRQDGNQPQHF
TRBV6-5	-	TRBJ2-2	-	TGTGCCAGCAGTTGGGACGGGAAGAACACCGGGGAGCTGTTTTTT	CASSWDGKNTGELFF
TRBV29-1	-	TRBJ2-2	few	TGCAGCGTGTGGGACCGCGGGGAGCTGTTTTTT	CSVWDRGELFF
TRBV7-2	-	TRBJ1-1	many	TGTGCCAGCAGCTTTAATCGGGTGTACACTGAAGCTTTCTTT	CASSFNRVYTEAFF
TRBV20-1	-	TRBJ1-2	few	TGCAGTGCCAAGGGGATGTTAGAGGGCTACACCTTC	CSAKGMLEGYTF
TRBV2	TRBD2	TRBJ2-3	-	TGTGCCAGCAGCGCTAGCGGGGGGTTTCCAGATACGCAGTATTTT	CASSASGGFPDTQYF